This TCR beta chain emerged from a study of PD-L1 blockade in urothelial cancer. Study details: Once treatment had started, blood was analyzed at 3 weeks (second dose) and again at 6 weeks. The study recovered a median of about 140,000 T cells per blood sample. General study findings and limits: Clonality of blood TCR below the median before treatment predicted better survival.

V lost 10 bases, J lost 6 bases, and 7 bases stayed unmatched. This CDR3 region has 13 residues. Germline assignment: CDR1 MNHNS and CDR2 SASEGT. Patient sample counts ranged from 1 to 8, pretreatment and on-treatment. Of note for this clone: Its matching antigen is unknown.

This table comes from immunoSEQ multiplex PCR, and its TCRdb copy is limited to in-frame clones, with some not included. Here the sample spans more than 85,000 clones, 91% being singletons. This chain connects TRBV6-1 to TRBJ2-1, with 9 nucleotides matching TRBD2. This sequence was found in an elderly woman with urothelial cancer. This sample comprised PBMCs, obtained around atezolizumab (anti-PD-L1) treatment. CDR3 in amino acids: CATSGTSLNEQFF. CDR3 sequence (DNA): TGTGCCACCTCCGGGACTAGCCTCAATGAGCAGTTCTTC.